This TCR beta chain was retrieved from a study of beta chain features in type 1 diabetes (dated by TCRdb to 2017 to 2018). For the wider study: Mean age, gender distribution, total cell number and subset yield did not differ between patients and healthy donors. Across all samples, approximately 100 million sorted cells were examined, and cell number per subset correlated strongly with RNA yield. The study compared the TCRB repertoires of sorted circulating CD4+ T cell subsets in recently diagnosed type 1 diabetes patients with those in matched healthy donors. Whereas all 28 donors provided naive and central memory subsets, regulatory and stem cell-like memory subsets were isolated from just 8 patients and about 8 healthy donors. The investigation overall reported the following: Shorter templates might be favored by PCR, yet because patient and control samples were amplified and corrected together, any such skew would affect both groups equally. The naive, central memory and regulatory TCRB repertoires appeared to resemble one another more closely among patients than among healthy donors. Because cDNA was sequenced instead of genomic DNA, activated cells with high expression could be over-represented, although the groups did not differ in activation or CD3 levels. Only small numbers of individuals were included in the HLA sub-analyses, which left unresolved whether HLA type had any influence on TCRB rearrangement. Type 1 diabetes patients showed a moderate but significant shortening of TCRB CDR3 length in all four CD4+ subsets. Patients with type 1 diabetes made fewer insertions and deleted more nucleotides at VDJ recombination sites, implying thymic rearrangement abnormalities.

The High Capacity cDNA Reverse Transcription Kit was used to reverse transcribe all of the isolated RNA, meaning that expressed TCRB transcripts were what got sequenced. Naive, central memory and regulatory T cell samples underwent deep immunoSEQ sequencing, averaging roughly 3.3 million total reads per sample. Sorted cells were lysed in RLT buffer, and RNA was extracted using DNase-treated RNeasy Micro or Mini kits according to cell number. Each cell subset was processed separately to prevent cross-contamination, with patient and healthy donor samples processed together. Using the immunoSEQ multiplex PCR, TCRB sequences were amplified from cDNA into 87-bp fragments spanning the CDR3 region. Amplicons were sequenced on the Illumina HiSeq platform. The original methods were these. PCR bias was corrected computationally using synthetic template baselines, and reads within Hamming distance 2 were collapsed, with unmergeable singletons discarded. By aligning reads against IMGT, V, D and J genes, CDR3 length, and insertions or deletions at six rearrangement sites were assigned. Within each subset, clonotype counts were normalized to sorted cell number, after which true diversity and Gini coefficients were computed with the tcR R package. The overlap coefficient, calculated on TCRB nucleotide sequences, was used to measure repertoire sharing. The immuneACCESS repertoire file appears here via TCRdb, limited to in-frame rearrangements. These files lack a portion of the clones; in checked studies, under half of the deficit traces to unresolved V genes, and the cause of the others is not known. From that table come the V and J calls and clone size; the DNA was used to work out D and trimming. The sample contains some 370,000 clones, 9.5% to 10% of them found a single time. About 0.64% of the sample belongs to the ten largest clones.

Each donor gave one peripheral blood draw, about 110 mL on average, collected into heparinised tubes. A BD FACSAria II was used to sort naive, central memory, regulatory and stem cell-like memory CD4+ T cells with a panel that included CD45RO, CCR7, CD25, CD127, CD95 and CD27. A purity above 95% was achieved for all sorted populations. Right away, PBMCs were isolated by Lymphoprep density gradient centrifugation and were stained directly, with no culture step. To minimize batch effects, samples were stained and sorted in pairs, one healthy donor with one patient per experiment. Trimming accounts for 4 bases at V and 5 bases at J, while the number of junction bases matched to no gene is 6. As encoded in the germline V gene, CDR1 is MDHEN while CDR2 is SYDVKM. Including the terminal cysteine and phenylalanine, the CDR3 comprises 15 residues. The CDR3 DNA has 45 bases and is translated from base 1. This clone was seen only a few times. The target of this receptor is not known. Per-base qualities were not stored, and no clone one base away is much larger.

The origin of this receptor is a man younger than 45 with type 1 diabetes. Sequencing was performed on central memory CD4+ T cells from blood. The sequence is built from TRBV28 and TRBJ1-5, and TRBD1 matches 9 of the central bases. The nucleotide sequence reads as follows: TGTGCCAGCAGTTCGCAGGGACAGGGAGATCAGCCCCAGCATTTT. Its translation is CASSSQGQGDQPQHF. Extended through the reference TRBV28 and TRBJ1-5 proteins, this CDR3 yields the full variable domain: DVKVTQSSRYLVKRTGEKVFLECVQDMDHENMFWYRQDPGLGLRLIYFSYDVKMKEKGDIPEGYSVSREKKERFSLILESASTNQTSMYLCASSSQGQGDQPQHFGDGTRLSIL.